This T cell receptor (beta chain) was profiled in a study of a mutant IDH1 vaccine in newly diagnosed glioma (dated by TCRdb to the early 2020s). As for the study more broadly: Vaccination began 4-6 weeks after radiotherapy alone, or alongside temozolomide cycles in the chemotherapy-containing groups. Peripheral blood was drawn at six visits: V03 (baseline), V05, V07, V10, V12 and V13. Prior to enrollment, patients had been given standard therapy consisting of radiotherapy alone, temozolomide alone, or radiochemotherapy with temozolomide, with the combination given to most patients. Longitudinal TCRB deep sequencing was performed for roughly 25 treated patients wherever samples were available for exploratory analyses. Of the 30 to 35 treated patients, approximately 62% were male and approximately 40% were female, and a mean age of 40.4 years was recorded. The week-35 safety follow-up was designated visit V12, and the week-47 end of study was designated visit V13.

Overall study results and their limits: Selection of PBMC samples for TCRB deep sequencing was based on availability. Across multiple MHC alleles, vaccine-induced immune responses were seen in more than 80% of patients. It was noted by the authors that analyses of patient blood samples could not be reproduced owing to sample limitations. Pseudoprogression seemed to be unrelated to changes in the top peripheral T cell clonotypes found by TCRB sequencing.

At the junction V is shortened by 0 bases and J by 0 bases, with 8 bases in between. From the cysteine up to the phenylalanine, the CDR3 has a length of 16 residues. Only CDR3 DNA remains: 48 bases, in frame from the first base. CDR1 and CDR2 were assigned from the germline V gene as LGHNA and YSLEER. The label giving this sample's time point can be read as: week 47, end of study. A 20-mer mutant IDH1 peptide at 300 micrograms in Montanide made up each vaccine dose, which was injected subcutaneously together with topical imiquimod. Across visits V03 through V10, patients got a total of eight vaccinations, given in weeks 1, 3, 5, 7, 11, 15, 19 and 23. The donors had newly diagnosed IDH1-mutant astrocytomas of WHO grade 3 or 4 that showed loss of nuclear ATRX. The samples were drawn from NOA16, a multicentre, single-arm, open-label phase I trial in Germany that tested a mutant IDH1 peptide vaccine in humans for the first time. Genomic DNA for TCRB sequencing was extracted from EDTA blood using the DNeasy Blood and Tissue Kit.

About this clone: Its antigen specificity is not known. No clone much larger than this one lies a single base away; base qualities are absent.

Libraries were prepared through the immunoSEQ multiplex PCR assay. Rearranged TCR beta chain sequences were amplified with the hsTCRB Kit following the manufacturer's protocol. TCRB libraries were sequenced on an Illumina MiSeq. The authors' analysis ran thus. Demultiplexing, trimming and gene mapping were performed with the kit vendor's proprietary platform. Here the immuneACCESS table is served through TCRdb, limited to in-frame sequences with V and J called. Missing clones are a known gap in these copies; in checked studies unresolved V genes cover under half, and the rest lacks a known reason. V, J and clone size were drawn from that table, and D and trimming were deduced from the DNA. The sample includes almost 25,000 clones, with roughly 80% observed a single time. 3.5% to 4% of the sample lies in the top ten.

The sequences come from PBMCs, collected from a glioma patient whose treatment included an IDH1 peptide vaccine. This TCR came from a man aged 35-49 years with glioma. Some clones in this sample may be carry-over from other donors' samples. In this chain, TRBV4-3 is recombined with TRBJ2-2; 6 matching bases give a weak D call of TRBD1. The CDR3 reads as follows: CASSQEDSPNTGELFF. The nucleotide sequence reads TGCGCCAGCAGCCAAGAGGACAGTCCGAACACCGGGGAGCTGTTTTTT.